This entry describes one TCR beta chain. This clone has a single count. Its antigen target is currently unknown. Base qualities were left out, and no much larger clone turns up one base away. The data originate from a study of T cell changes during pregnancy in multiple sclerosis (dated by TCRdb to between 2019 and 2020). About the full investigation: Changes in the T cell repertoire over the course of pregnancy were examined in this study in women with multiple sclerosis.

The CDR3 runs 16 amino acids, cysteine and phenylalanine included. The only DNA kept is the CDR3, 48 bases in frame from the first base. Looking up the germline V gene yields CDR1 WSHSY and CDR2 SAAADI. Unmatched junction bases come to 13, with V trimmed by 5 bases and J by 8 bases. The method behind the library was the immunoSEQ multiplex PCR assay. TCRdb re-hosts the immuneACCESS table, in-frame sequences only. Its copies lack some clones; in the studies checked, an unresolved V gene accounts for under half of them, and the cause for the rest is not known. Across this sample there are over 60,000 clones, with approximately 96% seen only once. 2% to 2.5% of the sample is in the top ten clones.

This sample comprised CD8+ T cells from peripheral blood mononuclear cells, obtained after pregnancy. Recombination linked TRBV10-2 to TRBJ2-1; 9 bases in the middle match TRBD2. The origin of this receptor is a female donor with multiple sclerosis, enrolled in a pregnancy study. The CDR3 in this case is CASSFSFSGSGDEQFF. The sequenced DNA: TGCGCCAGCAGTTTCTCTTTTAGCGGGAGTGGCGATGAGCAGTTCTTC.